The clone carrying this TCR beta chain has just a few counts. What it binds is unknown. TCRdb used MiXCR to reprocess the 5' RACE reads, holding one entry per CDR3 protein. The sample holds around 670,000 distinct CDR3 sequences, 5.5% to 6.5% seen once. CDR1 is SGHDT and CDR2 is YYEEEE in the germline V gene. The CDR3 length is 13 residues. Deletions cut 2 bases from V and 5 bases from J, with 10 bases between. The data derive from a study of identical twins. Study outcomes and limitations: Invariant cells of the MAIT and iNKT types might have partly distorted the zero-insertion analyses.

The J gene is TRBJ2-5, the V gene TRBV5-6; D possibly corresponds to TRBD2 (6 bases). The source material was naive T cells sorted from blood. This receptor was obtained from a man in his late teens or twenties in good health. The CDR3 coding sequence is TGTGCCAGCAGCTTATTAGCGGCGGAGACCCAGTACTTC. This gives the protein CASSLLAAETQYF.